The 7 T cell receptor beta chains below come from one sample, sequenced in a study of T cell responses to AZD1222 COVID-19 vaccine. Profiled with immunoSEQ multiplex PCR; TCRdb holds only in-frame clones, not every one. The sample yields over 50,000 clones, 70% to 85% seen once. The sample consisted of peripheral blood, taken on day 0 of AZD1222 vaccination. Receptors were obtained from an adult in good health.

To note about this clone: An end of the junction does not agree with germline; a read error may underlie this. This chain joins TRBV5-4 and TRBJ2-1; D is possibly TRBD2 (5 bases). The CDR3 loop spans 14 amino acids. Germline V gives CDR1 SGHNT, CDR2 YYREEE (reference sequence). The CDR3 reads CASSTDGGYNEQLF. The CDR3 region has the DNA TGTGCCAGCAGCACTGACGGCGGGTACAATGAGCAGCTCTTC.

V is TRBV5-1 and J is TRBJ1-2; 11 positions match TRBD1. J gave up 2 bases and V 4 bases, and 4 bases lay outside the gene matches. The CDR3 is 15 amino acids. Germline V gene lookup returns CDR1 SGHRS and CDR2 YFSETQ. CDR3 bases: TGCGCCAGCAGCCCCGGACAGGGGGCGAACTATGGCTACACCTTC. Encoded protein: CASSPGQGANYGYTF.

This chain links TRBV19 with TRBJ1-4, with 8 bases matching TRBD1. The CDR3 extends over 19 amino acids. The ends lost 6 bases at V and 3 bases at J; junction bases unmatched: 18. Looked up from germline, CDR1 is LNHDA and CDR2 is SQIVND (reference sequence). For the CDR3, the DNA is TGTGCCAGTAGGCTTCGGACCGGGACAGGCGACGTGGCTAATGAAAAACTGTTTTTT. Residues: CASRLRTGTGDVANEKLFF.

This clone was counted a single time. The chain is built from TRBV24-1 and TRBJ2-2, with D hard to call. CDR1 is KGHDR, CDR2 SFDVKD, per germline. CDR3 length: 15 amino acids. Deletions cut 3 bases from V and 4 bases from J, with 11 bases between. This CDR3 is CATSDVGQSTGELFF. In DNA form, the CDR3 reads TGTGCCACCAGTGATGTAGGGCAGTCCACCGGGGAGCTGTTTTTT.

CDR3 in DNA: TGCGCCAGCAGCATAGGACAGAGCTCCTACGAGCAGTACTTC. Translated, it gives CASSIGQSSYEQYF. The chain recombines TRBV5-1 with TRBJ2-7, with D maybe TRBD1 (6 bases). This CDR3 is built from 14 residues. Germline CDR1 is SGHRS and CDR2 is YFSETQ. V lost 4 bases to trimming and J lost 0 bases, with 11 bases between them.

The chain is built from TRBV5-6 and TRBJ2-1; D unresolved. Germline CDR1 is SGHDT and CDR2 is YYEEEE. The CDR3 totals 14 residues. V was clipped by 4 bases and J by 3 bases, with 11 bases between them. The CDR3 is CASSPLDNYNEQFF. The CDR3 region has the DNA TGTGCCAGCAGCCCACTGGATAACTACAATGAGCAGTTCTTC.

The chain employs TRBV6-5 and TRBJ1-2; D unresolved. CDR1 and CDR2 (germline): MNHEY, SVGAGI. The CDR3 runs to 13 residues. With 4 bases removed from V and 9 bases from J, the gap between germline ends came to 15 bases. DNA for the CDR3: TGTGCCAGCAGTTCCCCCGGGGTAAGGCGCTACACCTTC. As protein: CASSSPGVRRYTF.